The clone carrying this T cell receptor (beta chain) came up once. At one boundary the junction diverges from the germline segment, which might be a read error. The study ran its PCR with 60 Vbeta and 13 Jbeta primers. As processed by the authors: As a later analysis found, there were 60 million to 90 million unique TCR beta chains, of which roughly 11 million were shared. Measured with immunoSEQ multiplex PCR; TCRdb has only the in-frame clones, and not every one. The D gene and trimming were derived from the DNA, and the V and J assignments and clone size from that table. Seen here are more than 130,000 clones, over 60% observed once, and the top ten hold 4.5% to 6%. The entry originates in a study of cytomegalovirus exposure and HLA in healthy donors. In germline, CDR1 is SSHAT, CDR2 FNYEAQ (reference sequence). The CDR3 length is 17 residues.

The receptor comes from a woman aged 45 to 65 in good health and CMV-seronegative. V usage is TRBV7-7 and J usage is TRBJ2-3; 7 nucleotides align to TRBD1. Input material: PBMCs. The CDR3: CASSHPLRDSNTDTQYF. DNA of the CDR3: TGTGCTAGCAGCCATCCTCTCCGGGACAGCAACACAGATACGCAGTATTTT. Full variable domain (missing parts from reference TRBV7-7 and TRBJ2-3): GAGVSQSPRYKVTKRGQDVTLRCDPISSHATLYWYQQALGQGPEFLTYFNYEAQPDKSGLPSDRFSAERPEGSISTLTIQRTEQRDSAMYRCASSHPLRDSNTDTQYFGPGTRLTVL.